Presented here are 14 T cell receptor beta chains from one specimen sequenced in a study of graft-versus-host responses after intestinal transplantation. Some clones are missing from TCRdb's copy, which holds only in-frame ones; the method was immunoSEQ multiplex PCR. The sample lists roughly 30,000 clones, about four fifths occurring once. No antigen has been assigned to these receptors. The source was unstimulated CD8+ T cells sorted from spleen or lymph node cells, collected before intestinal transplant. These receptors originate from a human donor who received an intestinal transplant.

This clone was picked up one time. The rearrangement links TRBV27 to TRBJ2-5, with D maybe TRBD2 (5 bases). Trimming removed 5 bases from V and 5 bases from J, with 15 bases in between. Germline lookup yields CDR1 MNHEY and CDR2 SMNVEV (reference sequence). CDR3 size: 14 residues. The CDR3 loop is CASSPLAEVETQYF. The CDR3 nucleotides read TGTGCCAGCAGTCCTCTAGCAGAGGTGGAGACCCAGTACTTC.

The chain has TRBV19 and TRBJ1-6; a possible D gene is TRBD1 (5 bases). Per the germline V gene, CDR1 is LNHDA and CDR2 is SQIVND (reference sequence). Trimming took 0 bases from V and 10 from J, leaving 10 bases between them. This CDR3 contains 14 residues. CDR3 residues: CASSIDRGYSPLHF. The CDR3 nucleotides are TGTGCCAGTAGTATAGATCGGGGGTACTCACCCCTCCACTTT. The whole variable domain, filled in from reference TRBV19 and TRBJ1-6, reads DGGITQSPKYLFRKEGQNVTLSCEQNLNHDAMYWYRQDPGQGLRLIYYSQIVNDFQKGDIAEGYSVSREKKESFPLTVTSAQKNPTAFYLCASSIDRGYSPLHFGNGTRLTVT.

This sequence joins TRBV27 and TRBJ2-7, with D uncertain. V lost 6 bases and J 2 bases, leaving 14 bases between the germline ends. This CDR3 is 14 amino acids long. Germline V gives CDR1 MNHEY, CDR2 SMNVEV (reference sequence). The CDR3 sequence is CASSLNPEAYEQYF. The CDR3 region has the DNA TGTGCCAGCAGCCTTAACCCAGAGGCCTACGAGCAGTACTTC.

This clone was seen a few times. The chain couples TRBV18 to TRBJ2-7; 14 bases line up with TRBD2. With 2 bases clipped from V and 3 bases from J, the junction kept 6 bases outside the gene matches. The length of the CDR3 is 17 residues. CDR1 and CDR2 from the germline V gene are KGHSH and LQKENI. In DNA form, the CDR3 reads TGTGCCAGCTCACCAGGTGGACTAGCGGGAGGATACTACGAGCAGTACTTC. Protein sequence: CASSPGGLAGGYYEQYF.

The gene calls are TRBV7-9 and TRBJ1-2; possible D gene TRBD1, 5 bases. Germline V gene lookup returns CDR1 SEHNR and CDR2 FQNEAQ (reference sequence). Trimming removed 1 base at V and 4 bases at J, with 16 bases between. The CDR3 loop spans 16 amino acids. CDR3: CASSLVEGGDFYGYTF. In nucleotides, the CDR3 is TGTGCCAGCAGCTTAGTGGAGGGTGGGGACTTCTATGGCTACACCTTC.

In its sample, this clone was seen a few times. V is TRBV29-1 and J is TRBJ2-1; TRBD2 matches at 7 bases. Per germline, CDR1 SQVTM and CDR2 ANQGSEA. Trimming removed 4 bases from V and 10 bases from J; junction bases left unmatched: 1. The CDR3 is made up of 10 amino acids. The CDR3 bases are TGCAGCGTTGGGGAGGGGGAGCAGTTCTTC. This gives the protein CSVGEGEQFF.

CDR3 sequence reads: CASRHGGLTSGTYEQYF. The CDR3 DNA sequence: TGTGCCAGCAGGCACGGTGGGTTGACTAGCGGGACCTACGAGCAGTACTTC. V and J are TRBV7-9 and TRBJ2-7, with 11 bases fitting TRBD2. Per germline, CDR1 SEHNR and CDR2 FQNEAQ (reference sequence). This CDR3 comprises 17 residues. J lost 2 bases, V lost 6 bases, and 12 bases had no gene match.

The gene calls are TRBV4-2 and TRBJ2-5, with 7 bases fitting TRBD2. The CDR3 has 16 amino acids. CDR1 and CDR2 (germline): LGHNA, YNFKEQ. J lost 5 bases, V lost 2 bases, and 11 bases had no gene match. In nucleotides, the CDR3 is TGTGCCAGCAGCCAAAACGGGGACGGGGGGTTTGAGACCCAGTACTTC. It specifies CASSQNGDGGFETQYF.

This chain joins TRBV4-1 and TRBJ1-2; 8 bases map to TRBD1. Germline lookup yields CDR1 MGHRA and CDR2 YSYEKL. The V segment lost 4 bases and the J segment 0 bases; nucleotides outside the gene matches: 4. The CDR3 runs 15 residues. CDR3 nucleotide sequence: TGCGCCAGCAGCCCCCAGGGGGCAGCTAACTATGGCTACACCTTC. Protein sequence: CASSPQGAANYGYTF.

This chain uses TRBV12-2 with TRBJ1-5; TRBD1 reflects the table's D call only, with no check against the DNA. TRBV12-2 is deemed a pseudogene. This CDR3 is built from 17 residues. In DNA, the CDR3 is TGTGCAAGTCGCTTCTCCAGGACAGGGGCGAGATGGCAGCCCCAGCATTTT. Residues: CASRFSRTGARWQPQHF.

The CDR3 is CASSMDSYNEQFF. As DNA, the CDR3 is TGTGCCAGCAGCATGGACAGCTACAATGAGCAGTTCTTC. The chain couples TRBV9 to TRBJ2-1; the D gene is possibly TRBD1 (6 bases). This CDR3 spans 13 amino acids. V lost 4 bases to trimming and J lost 3 bases, with 8 bases between them. Germline V lookup: CDR1 SGDLS, CDR2 YYNGEE. Looking up the rest from reference TRBV9 and TRBJ2-1 gives the full variable domain: DSGVTQTPKHLITATGQRVTLRCSPRSGDLSVYWYQQSLDQGLQFLIQYYNGEERAKGNILERFSAQQFPDLHSELNLSSLELGDSALYFCASSMDSYNEQFFGPGTRLTVL.

At least ten counts were recorded for this clone. This sequence joins TRBV27 and TRBJ1-1, with D possibly TRBD1 on 5 matching bases. Germline-derived CDR1 and CDR2 are MNHEY and SMNVEV (reference sequence). The CDR3 has 13 amino acids. The V and J ends lost 5 bases and 9 bases respectively, with 16 bases between them. CDR3 loop: CASSPRAGEKAFF. The CDR3 coding sequence is TGTGCCAGCAGTCCAAGGGCGGGGGAAAAAGCTTTCTTT.

This chain joins TRBV5-4 and TRBJ2-5; D might be TRBD1 (7 bases). Trimming stripped 2 bases from V and 4 bases from J, with 12 bases between. The germline V gene has CDR1 SGHNT and CDR2 YYREEE (reference sequence). The CDR3 covers 14 residues. CDR3 nucleotide sequence: TGTGCCAGCAGCTTCCAGGGGGGAGGAGAGACCCAGTACTTC. The encoded protein is CASSFQGGGETQYF. The variable domain in full, with the rest retrieved from reference TRBV5-4 and TRBJ2-5, is ETGVTQSPTHLIKTRGQQVTLRCSSQSGHNTVSWYQQALGQGPQFIFQYYREEENGRGNFPPRFSGLQFPNYSSELNVNALELDDSALYLCASSFQGGGETQYFGPGTRLLVL.

The chain has TRBV18 and TRBJ2-1, with TRBD2 identical over 11 bases. The germline CDR1 and CDR2 sequences are KGHSH and LQKENI. This CDR3 is 20 amino acids long. V was clipped by 3 bases and J by 1 base; unmatched bases: 14. CDR3 residues: CASSPSGLAGGLNSYNEQFF. The CDR3 DNA sequence: TGTGCCAGCTCACCGTCGGGTTTAGCGGGAGGGCTTAATTCCTACAATGAGCAGTTCTTC.